These 11 T cell receptor beta chains came from one sample sequenced in a study of regulatory T cells in long-lasting Graves disease. The TCR beta library used iRepertoire HTBI primers with Arm-PCR amplification of CDR3. TCRdb called the multiplex PCR reads again in MiXCR, with one record for every CDR3 protein. The top ten clones hold approximately 8% of a sample with a few hundred thousand distinct CDR3 sequences, 15% of them seen once. Time point here: newly diagnosed GD, antithyroid drugs for less than 3 months. The TCR library was prepared using RNA isolated from PBMCs. These data also formed part of another study, on T cells in Graves' hyperthyroidism and ophthalmopathy.

This specimen consisted of peripheral blood mononuclear cells (PBMCs), obtained at new diagnosis, from a patient treated with antithyroid drugs. Receptors were obtained from a woman between 40 and 50 years old with Graves disease.

This clonotype was recorded at least ten times. V and J are TRBV12-5 and TRBJ2-5; 12 bases agree with TRBD2. The CDR3 spans 14 residues. Germline V gives CDR1 LGHNT, CDR2 FRNRAP. J was trimmed by 4 bases and V by 6 bases; bases with no gene match: 3. The CDR3 region is CASGGLAGIETQYF. CDR3 DNA: TGTGCTAGTGGCGGACTAGCGGGAATAGAGACCCAGTACTTC.

This clonotype was seen many times. The chain couples TRBV5-1 to TRBJ2-7; a weak D match, TRBD1 (6 bases). The CDR3 runs to 14 residues. V lost 4 bases to trimming and J lost 5 bases, with 16 bases between them. Germline V gives CDR1 SGHRS, CDR2 YFSETQ. CDR3 nucleotide sequence: TGCGCCAGCAGCGCCGGACAGCCGTCGGACGAGCAGTACTTC. Amino acids: CASSAGQPSDEQYF.

This clonotype was counted ten times or more. This chain joins TRBV2 and TRBJ2-1, with 10 positions matching TRBD1. CDR1 is SNHLY, CDR2 FYNNEI, per germline. The CDR3 contains 14 residues. V shed 3 bases, J shed 8 bases, and the junction held 4 bases outside the gene matches. CDR3 loop: CASSEGGQGDEQFF. As DNA, the CDR3 is TGTGCCAGCAGTGAGGGAGGACAGGGGGATGAGCAGTTCTTC.

This clonotype was counted only a few times. A much larger clone lies a single base off, so this may be a read error. This sequence joins TRBV5-8 and TRBJ2-3; D is ambiguous. CDR1 is SGHTS, CDR2 YDEGEE, per germline. The CDR3 is made up of 13 amino acids. In nucleotides, the CDR3 is TGTGCCAGCAGCTTGGAAGGCACAGATGCGCAGTATTTT. Its protein is CASSLEGTDAQYF.

The chain is built from TRBV5-5 and TRBJ1-6; 11 nucleotides align to TRBD1. CDR1 SGHKS and CDR2 YYEKEE come from the germline V gene (reference sequence). With 3 bases clipped from V and 8 bases from J, the junction kept 10 bases outside the gene matches. The CDR3 runs 17 residues. The CDR3 DNA is TGTGCCAGCAGCTATTCCGGGACAGGGGGATATGATTCACCCCTCCACTTT. This sequence encodes CASSYSGTGGYDSPLHF.

This clonotype was seen ten or more times. V and J are TRBV25-1 and TRBJ1-4, with 7 bases fitting TRBD1. Germline CDR1 MGHDK, CDR2 SYGVNS. CDR3 size: 15 residues. V was clipped by 3 bases and J by 4 bases; unmatched bases: 5. CDR3 sequence reads: CASSDYRDSNEKLFF. Here the CDR3 DNA reads TGTGCCAGCAGTGACTACCGGGACAGTAATGAAAAACTGTTTTTT.

This clonotype was detected many times. This chain links TRBV7-2 with TRBJ1-4; D not resolved. The CDR3 totals 13 residues. From germline, CDR1 is SGHTA and CDR2 FQGNSA. Deletions cut 0 bases from V and 8 bases from J, with 7 bases between. CDR3 sequence reads: CASSLAWEEKLFF. As DNA, the CDR3 is TGTGCCAGCAGCTTAGCGTGGGAGGAAAAACTGTTTTTT.

Ten or more counts support this clonotype. The V and J genes are TRBV6-1 and TRBJ2-7, with TRBD2 identical over 9 bases. Germline assignment: CDR1 MNHNS and CDR2 SASEGT. The V gene end was trimmed by 5 bases and the J gene end by 4 bases; junction bases not matched to a gene: 6. The length of the CDR3 is 14 residues. CDR3 protein: CASSLSGSKYEQYF. The CDR3 bases are TGTGCCAGCAGTCTTAGCGGGAGTAAGTACGAGCAGTACTTC.

The chain combines TRBV6-1 with TRBJ2-1, with TRBD2 identical over 16 bases. The germline gives CDR1 MNHNS, CDR2 SASEGT. V shed 6 bases, J shed 5 bases, and the junction held 1 base outside the gene matches. This CDR3 spans 15 amino acids. The CDR3 sequence is CASRGLAGGNNEQFF. In nucleotides, the CDR3 is TGTGCCAGCAGGGGACTAGCGGGGGGGAACAATGAGCAGTTCTTC.

CDR3 protein: CASKPGTGGSWQYF. The CDR3 DNA reads TGTGCCAGCAAGCCGGGGACAGGGGGCAGTTGGCAGTACTTC. This rearrangement joins TRBV27 to TRBJ2-7; 12 bases line up with TRBD1. V trimming: 7 bases; J trimming: 9 bases; junction bases outside the gene matches: 10. Germline CDR1 reads MNHEY; CDR2 reads SMNVEV (reference sequence). The CDR3 is 14 residues long.

This clonotype was counted ten times or more. V gene TRBV12-3 or TRBV12-4 combines with J gene TRBJ1-4; D might be TRBD1 (5 bases). The ends were cut back, 5 bases at V and 6 bases at J, with 13 bases in the middle. This CDR3 is 14 amino acids long. In DNA form, the CDR3 reads TGTGCCAGCAGTAGCATGGGAGGGGATGAAAAACTGTTTTTT. Translation: CASSSMGGDEKLFF.